One sample yielded the 9 T cell receptor beta chains listed below, sequenced in a study of T cells in women clearing cervical HPV infection (dated by TCRdb to the late 2010s). Receptor amplification or capture employed the immunoSEQ multiplex PCR assay. As stored in TCRdb, this immuneACCESS dataset retains in-frame rearrangements with V and J assigned. A fraction of the clones does not appear; measured against another copy, unresolved V genes explain less than half of the discrepancy, and the remainder lacks a known reason. For this sample, the table gives roughly 30,000 clones. The ten most abundant clones make up about 7.8% of the sample. Material for sequencing was blood buffy coat. These TCRs come from a woman between 18 and 75 years old with a cervical HPV16 infection that either progressed to CIN3+ or cleared (not recorded which).

Comment on this clone: Coverage ceases 3 residues before the CDR3 finishes, and the germline J gene fills in the end. The chain is built from TRBV29-1 and TRBJ1-4, with D maybe TRBD1 (6 bases). Germline CDR1 is SQVTM and CDR2 is ANQGSEA. The V end was cut by 3 bases, the J end by 8 bases, with 13 bases between. This CDR3 region has 13 residues. The CDR3 sequence: CSVDGGAGEKLFF. The CDR3 DNA, read in part, is TGCAGCGTTGATGGGGGGGCTGGGGAAAAA.

Concerning this clone: At one of its ends the junction is not consistent with the germline gene, which may arise from a read error. The read is 3 residues too short to cover the CDR3 end, so that end is filled in from the germline J gene. The chain joins TRBV5-1 to TRBJ1-2; 10 bases line up with TRBD1. The CDR3 runs 15 residues. CDR1 and CDR2 (germline): SGHRS, YFSETQ. CDR3 DNA, as far as it was read: TGCGCCAGCAGCGGGGGGACAGGGGTGAACTATGAC. It codes for CASSGGTGVNYD. The CDR3 reads in full as CASSGGTGVNYDYTF.

In the case of this clone: The CDR3 end lies 3 residues beyond the end of the read and is filled in from the germline J gene. The rearrangement joins TRBV7-2 to TRBJ1-1; D call uncertain. CDR1 is SGHTA, CDR2 FQGNSA, per germline. This CDR3 comprises 13 residues. Deletions cut 2 bases from V and 1 base from J, with 5 bases between. The CDR3 spells CASSLQRNTEAFF. CDR3 bases read: TGTGCCAGCAGCTTACAGAGGAACACTGAA.

Note on this clone: The CDR3 goes on 3 residues after the read ends, and that part is filled in from the germline J gene. The gene calls are TRBV20-1 and TRBJ2-5, with 7 bases aligning to TRBD1. V lost 3 bases to trimming and J lost 1 base; unmatched junction nucleotides: 2. This CDR3 is built from 13 residues. Germline V CDR1 and CDR2: DFQATT, SNEGSKA (reference sequence). The CDR3 DNA, read in part, is TGCAGTGCTAGGGGACAGATCCAAGAGACC. Encoded protein: CSARGQIQET. The CDR3 in full is CSARGQIQETQYF.

With respect to this clone: The read falls 3 residues short of the CDR3 end, and the missing part is taken from the germline J gene. The chain couples TRBV28 to TRBJ2-7; D might be TRBD1 (5 bases). V gave up 5 bases and J gave up 2 bases, with 10 bases separating them. CDR1 and CDR2 (germline): MDHEN, SYDVKM. The CDR3 length is 13 residues. This CDR3 reads CASSIRGTYEQYF. The sequenced CDR3 bases are TGTGCCAGCAGTATTAGGGGTACCTACGAG.

Details on this clone: The CDR3 end lies 3 residues beyond the end of the read and is filled in from the germline J gene. The chain uses TRBV20-1 and TRBJ2-1, with no clear D. V was cut by 2 bases and J by 6 bases, with 17 bases left in between. Germline V gene lookup returns CDR1 DFQATT and CDR2 SNEGSKA (reference sequence). This CDR3 contains 15 residues. CDR3 DNA, as far as it was read: TGCAGTGCTAGACAAGTGGCGGTAGTAGGCAATGAG. Encoded protein: CSARQVAVVGNE. The whole CDR3 sequence reads CSARQVAVVGNEQFF.

As regards this clone: The CDR3 goes on 3 residues after the read ends, and that part is filled in from the germline J gene. This sequence joins TRBV7-6 and TRBJ2-2; D is possibly TRBD2 (6 bases). V lost 1 base and J 1 base, leaving 7 bases between the germline ends. Germline V CDR1 and CDR2: SGHVS, FNYEAQ. This CDR3 comprises 15 residues. The CDR3 bases that were read are TGTGCCAGCAGCTTAGGAGCGGGGAACACCGGGGAG. Residues: CASSLGAGNTGE. The full-length CDR3 reads as CASSLGAGNTGELFF.

Turning to this clone: The CDR3 extends 3 residues past the end of the read, so its final part is completed from the germline J gene. This chain joins TRBV4-2 and TRBJ2-3, with TRBD2 matching over 9 bases. The germline V gene has CDR1 LGHNA and CDR2 YNFKEQ. With V trimmed by 1 base and J by 2 bases, 10 bases remained unmatched. The CDR3 is made up of 18 amino acids. CDR3 protein: CASSQGTTSGDSTDTQYF. The sequenced CDR3 bases are TGTGCCAGCAGCCAAGGCACGACTAGCGGAGATTCCACAGATACG.

Note on this clone: The CDR3 goes on 3 residues after the read ends, and that part is filled in from the germline J gene. The rearrangement uses TRBV7-3 and TRBJ2-3, with 8 bases lining up with TRBD2. The CDR3 length is 16 residues. With 4 bases clipped from V and 0 bases from J, the junction kept 6 bases outside the gene matches. CDR1 is SGHTA and CDR2 is FQGTGA in the germline V gene. Partial CDR3 DNA: TGTGCCAGCAGCTCAAAAGAGCGGGGGAGCACAGATACG. Translated: CASSSKERGSTDT. The CDR3 in full is CASSSKERGSTDTQYF. The whole variable domain, remainder taken from reference TRBV7-3 and TRBJ2-3, is GAGVSQTPSNKVTEKGKYVELRCDPISGHTALYWYRQSLGQGPEFLIYFQGTGAADDSGLPNDRFFAVRPEGSVSTLKIQRTERGDSAVYLCASSSKERGSTDTQYFGPGTRLTVL.